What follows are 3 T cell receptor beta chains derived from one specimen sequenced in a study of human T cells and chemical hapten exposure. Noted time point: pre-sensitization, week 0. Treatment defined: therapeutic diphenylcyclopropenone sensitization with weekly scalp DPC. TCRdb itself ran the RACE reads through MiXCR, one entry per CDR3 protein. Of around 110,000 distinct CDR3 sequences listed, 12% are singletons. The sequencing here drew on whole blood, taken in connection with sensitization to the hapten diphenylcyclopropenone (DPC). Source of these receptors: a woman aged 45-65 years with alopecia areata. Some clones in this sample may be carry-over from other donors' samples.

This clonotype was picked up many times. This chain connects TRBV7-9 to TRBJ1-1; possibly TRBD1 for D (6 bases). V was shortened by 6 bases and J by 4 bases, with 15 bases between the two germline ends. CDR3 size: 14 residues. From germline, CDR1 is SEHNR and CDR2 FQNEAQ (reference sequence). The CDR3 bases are TGTGCCAGCAGTTCGTCTACAGGGATCACTGAAGCTTTCTTT. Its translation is CASSSSTGITEAFF.

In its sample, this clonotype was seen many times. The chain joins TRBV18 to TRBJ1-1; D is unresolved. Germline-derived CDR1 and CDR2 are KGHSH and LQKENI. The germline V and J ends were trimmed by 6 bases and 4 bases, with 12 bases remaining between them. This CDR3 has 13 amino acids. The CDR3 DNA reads TGTGCCAGCTCCCCCCGGGAGACCACTGAAGCTTTCTTT. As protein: CASSPRETTEAFF. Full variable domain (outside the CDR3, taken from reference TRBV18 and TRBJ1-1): NAGVMQNPRHLVRRRGQEARLRCSPMKGHSHVYWYRQLPEEGLKFMVYLQKENIIDESGMPKERFSAEFPKEGPSILRIQQVVRGDSAAYFCASSPRETTEAFFGQGTRLTVV.

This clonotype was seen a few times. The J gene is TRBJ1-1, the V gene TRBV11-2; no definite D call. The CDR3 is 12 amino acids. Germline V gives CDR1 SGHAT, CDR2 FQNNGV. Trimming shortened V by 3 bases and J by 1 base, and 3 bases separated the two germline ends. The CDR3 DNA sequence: TGTGCCAGCAGCTTCCCGAACACTGAAGCTTTCTTT. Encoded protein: CASSFPNTEAFF.